This T cell receptor (beta chain) was retrieved from a study of cytomegalovirus exposure and HLA in healthy donors. Notes on the study in general: The authors listed around 150 TCR beta chains as cytomegalovirus-associated. Diagnosis of cytomegalovirus status made by the classifier reportedly showed high specificity and sensitivity.

On this clone: Its antigen is currently unknown.

The CDR3 spans 15 residues. Germline CDR1 and CDR2: SGDLS and YYNGEE. Trimming removed 0 bases at V and 0 bases at J, with 10 bases between. Profiling relied on immunoSEQ multiplex PCR, and the TCRdb table lists in-frame clones only, not all of them. The sample contains more than 300,000 clones, 80% to 90% of which appear only once. The donors were members of the roughly 120-subject validation cohort (separate from the roughly 660-subject first cohort). The chain joins TRBV9 to TRBJ2-7, with TRBD1 as a possible D gene (6 bases). This clonotype was obtained from a woman aged 18-29 years in good health and CMV-seronegative. The sequenced material came from PBMCs. Here the CDR3 DNA reads TGTGCCAGCAGCGTAGGAGACAGGTTCTCCTACGAGCAGTACTTC. It encodes CASSVGDRFSYEQYF.